Each of the 11 T cell receptor beta chains below was sequenced from the same sample in a study of cytomegalovirus exposure and HLA in healthy donors. PCR employed 60 Vbeta and 13 Jbeta primers. Data came from immunoSEQ multiplex PCR; TCRdb stores just in-frame clones and leaves some out. The sample comprises about 230,000 clones, about 89% of which are singletons, and about 1% rests with the top ten. Sequences were obtained from PBMCs. These receptor sequences come from a woman aged 18-29 years in good health and CMV-seronegative.

The chain uses TRBV21-1 and TRBJ1-1. TRBV21-1 is classified as a pseudogene. This CDR3 is 14 amino acids long. CDR3 coding DNA: TGTGCCAGCAGCATGTCGAGGGGGGGGGAGAAAGCTTTCTTT. It specifies CASSMSRGGEKAFF.

The V call is TRBV2, the J call TRBJ2-7; 10 bases are shared with TRBD1. Germline CDR1 reads SNHLY; CDR2 reads FYNNEI. The CDR3 length is 16 residues. With 6 bases clipped from V and 2 bases from J, the junction kept 10 bases outside the gene matches. Here the CDR3 reads CASRAGPGQGTYEQYF. CDR3 coding DNA: TGTGCCAGCAGGGCGGGACCGGGACAGGGGACCTACGAGCAGTACTTC.

The chain combines TRBV7-2 with TRBJ1-5; perhaps TRBD1 as D (5 bases). This CDR3 has 16 amino acids. The germline gives CDR1 SGHTA, CDR2 FQGNSA. V was pared by 0 bases and J by 2 bases, with 11 bases between. The CDR3 DNA sequence: TGTGCCAGCAGCTTAGCGTACAGGCCCGGCAATCAGCCCCAGCATTTT. Amino acids: CASSLAYRPGNQPQHF.

In this sample, this clone turned up once. The rearrangement links TRBV7-2 to TRBJ2-3, with a tentative D call TRBD1 (5 bases). V was trimmed by 1 base and J by 5 bases, leaving 10 bases between them. CDR1 SGHTA and CDR2 FQGNSA come from the germline V gene. The CDR3 totals 14 residues. CDR3 nucleotide sequence: TGTGCCAGCAGCTTAGATCCAGGGAAAGATACGCAGTATTTT. It yields the protein CASSLDPGKDTQYF.

V usage is TRBV15 and J usage is TRBJ1-5; 7 nucleotides agree with TRBD1. Trimming took 1 base from V and 1 from J; bases not matched to a gene: 1. This CDR3 is built from 15 residues. Per the germline V gene, CDR1 is LNHNV and CDR2 is YYDKDF (reference sequence). This CDR3 is CATSRGRGSNQPQHF. CDR3 sequence (DNA): TGTGCCACCAGCAGAGGCAGGGGGAGCAATCAGCCCCAGCATTTT.

The chain couples TRBV7-6 to TRBJ2-7; the D is unclear. The germline V gene encodes CDR1 SGHVS and CDR2 FNYEAQ. The CDR3 consists of 14 residues. Trimming took off 3 bases at V and 1 base at J, with 10 bases between the two ends. The CDR3 nucleotides are TGTGCCAGCAGCTTTAGTGGAGCTTCCTACGAGCAGTACTTC. This codes for CASSFSGASYEQYF.

The chain carries TRBV27 and TRBJ2-7; 10 bases align to TRBD1. The CDR3 contains 15 residues. J was trimmed by 6 bases and V by 5 bases; bases with no gene match: 10. Germline loops: CDR1 MNHEY, CDR2 SMNVEV (reference sequence). The CDR3 region is CASSPYLGTGVEQYF. In nucleotides, the CDR3 is TGTGCCAGCAGTCCTTACCTCGGGACAGGGGTCGAGCAGTACTTC.

The V and J genes are TRBV25-1 and TRBJ2-6, with D possibly matching TRBD2 (5 bases). From germline, CDR1 is MGHDK and CDR2 SYGVNS. The CDR3 consists of 17 residues. Trimming took 11 bases from V and 1 from J, leaving 21 bases between them. This CDR3 reads CAQTTGFRKSGANVLTF. The CDR3 DNA reads as TGTGCCCAGACTACGGGATTTCGGAAATCTGGGGCCAACGTCCTGACTTTC. The entire variable domain, with the rest obtained from reference TRBV25-1 and TRBJ2-6, is as follows: EADIYQTPRYLVIGTGKKITLECSQTMGHDKMYWYQQDPGMELHLIHYSYGVNSTEKGDLSSESTVSRIRTEHFPLTLESARPSHTSQYLCAQTTGFRKSGANVLTFGAGSRLTVL.

The chain combines TRBV9 with TRBJ2-7; D is perhaps TRBD2 (5 bases). Trimming cost V 0 bases and J 2 bases, with 12 bases left between them. This CDR3 comprises 15 residues. The germline V gene has CDR1 SGDLS and CDR2 YYNGEE. CDR3 in amino acids: CASSVGPLRAYEQYF. CDR3 in DNA: TGTGCCAGCAGCGTAGGCCCTTTGCGGGCCTACGAGCAGTACTTC.

V and J are TRBV14 and TRBJ1-1; D is unresolved. The CDR3 length is 14 residues. Trimming pared 1 base from V and 1 base from J, leaving 7 bases between. The germline CDR1 and CDR2 sequences are SGHDN and FVKESK. The DNA of the CDR3 is TGTGCCAGCAGCCAAGTTGCGGGGAACACTGAAGCTTTCTTT. Encoded protein: CASSQVAGNTEAFF.

J is TRBJ2-1 and V is TRBV4-2, with D perhaps TRBD1 (5 bases). There are 15 residues in the CDR3. V was clipped by 0 bases and J by 7 bases, with 13 bases between them. Looked up from germline, CDR1 is LGHNA and CDR2 is YNFKEQ. CDR3 residues: CASSQDGADLNEQFF. The DNA of the CDR3 is TGTGCCAGCAGCCAAGATGGGGCGGATCTTAATGAGCAGTTCTTC.